One sample yielded the 14 T cell receptor beta chains listed below, sequenced in a study of tumor-infiltrating lymphocytes in localized non-small cell lung cancer. Sequencing used immunoSEQ multiplex PCR; TCRdb keeps in-frame clones, though not all of them. The table has under 8,000 clones, around 73% seen once; the top ten hold around 9%. Source material: lung tumor tissue. The receptors shown here come from a human donor with non-small cell lung cancer.

V gene TRBV7-6 combines with J gene TRBJ2-7; D gene uncertain. Per the germline V gene, CDR1 is SGHVS and CDR2 is FNYEAQ. The CDR3 runs to 13 residues. V was clipped by 4 bases and J by 3 bases, with 10 bases between them. The DNA for the CDR3 is TGTGCCAGCAGCTCGCTTGACCTCTACGAGCAGTACTTC. Amino acid sequence: CASSSLDLYEQYF.

The V gene is TRBV5-6, the J gene TRBJ2-1, with a weak D call TRBD1 (5 bases). The CDR3 sequence is 14 residues long. The germline V gene encodes CDR1 SGHDT and CDR2 YYEEEE. Trimming removed 1 base at V and 7 bases at J, with 12 bases between. DNA for the CDR3: TGTGCCAGCAGCTTGCAACATCAGGGAAATGAGCAGTTCTTC. Protein product: CASSLQHQGNEQFF.

CDR3: CASSFQGFLGYTF. Here the CDR3 DNA reads TGTGCCAGCAGCTTCCAGGGGTTTCTTGGCTACACCTTC. V and J are TRBV5-8 and TRBJ1-2; TRBD1 might be the D (6 bases). Germline CDR1 is SGHTS and CDR2 is YDEGEE. Trimming took off 2 bases at V and 7 bases at J, with 12 bases between the two ends. The CDR3 is 13 amino acids. The whole variable domain, remainder taken from reference TRBV5-8 and TRBJ1-2, is EAGVTQSPTHLIKTRGQQATLRCSPISGHTSVYWYQQALGLGLQFLLWYDEGEERNRGNFPPRFSGRQFPNYSSELNVNALELEDSALYLCASSFQGFLGYTFGSGTRLTVV.

The J gene is TRBJ1-5, the V gene TRBV7-3, with 7 bases fitting TRBD1. The CDR3 has 13 residues. J lost 5 bases, V lost 4 bases, and 2 bases had no gene match. From germline, CDR1 is SGHTA and CDR2 FQGTGA. The CDR3 bases are TGTGCCAGCAGCTCCGACAGGGATCAGCCCCAGCATTTT. This gives the protein CASSSDRDQPQHF.

The J gene is TRBJ1-1, the V gene TRBV6-6, with a possible D match to TRBD1 (6 bases). The CDR3 runs to 15 residues. Germline V CDR1 and CDR2: MNHNY, SVGAGI (reference sequence). V shed 2 bases and J shed 0 bases, with 10 bases lying between them. The CDR3 region is CASSYDRDMNTEAFF. As DNA, the CDR3 is TGTGCCAGCAGTTACGACCGGGACATGAACACTGAAGCTTTCTTT.

This chain joins TRBV5-1 and TRBJ2-1, with TRBD2 matching over 9 bases. Trimming cost V 3 bases and J 15 bases; bases outside gene matches: 16. CDR1 and CDR2 (germline): SGHRS, YFSETQ. CDR3 length equals 15 residues. Here the CDR3 reads CASSSDPGLARGGFF. DNA for the CDR3: TGCGCCAGCAGCTCGGATCCGGGACTAGCTAGAGGGGGGTTCTTC.

The V and J genes are TRBV18 and TRBJ1-6; possible D gene TRBD1, 5 bases. Trimming removed 2 bases at V and 6 bases at J, with 11 bases between. Germline-derived CDR1 and CDR2 are KGHSH and LQKENI. The CDR3 runs to 15 residues. The chain's CDR3 is CASSPSGVINSPLHF. CDR3 coding DNA: TGTGCCAGCTCACCATCGGGGGTGATTAATTCACCCCTCCACTTT. Using reference TRBV18 and TRBJ1-6 for the parts outside the CDR3, the full variable domain is NAGVMQNPRHLVRRRGQEARLRCSPMKGHSHVYWYRQLPEEGLKFMVYLQKENIIDESGMPKERFSAEFPKEGPSILRIQQVVRGDSAAYFCASSPSGVINSPLHFGNGTRLTVT.

V and J are TRBV5-1 and TRBJ1-5; D may be TRBD1 (5 bases). Germline CDR1 SGHRS, CDR2 YFSETQ. V lost 0 bases to trimming and J lost 7 bases, with 11 bases between them. The CDR3 extends over 14 amino acids. The CDR3 region has the DNA TGCGCCAGCAGCTTGGGGGGCGATGGGCAGCCCCAGCATTTT. It specifies CASSLGGDGQPQHF.

This rearrangement joins TRBV6-5 to TRBJ2-3, with TRBD1 matching 8 bases. Germline V gene sequence: CDR1 MNHEY, CDR2 SVGAGI. V was clipped by 7 bases and J by 0 bases; unmatched bases: 3. CDR3 length equals 14 residues. The CDR3 sequence is CASKRQGSTDTQYF. In DNA, the CDR3 is TGTGCCAGCAAACGACAGGGGAGCACAGATACGCAGTATTTT.

The chain is built from TRBV5-4 and TRBJ1-1; D remains unclear. Germline V gene sequence: CDR1 SGHNT, CDR2 YYREEE (reference sequence). Trimming took 2 bases from V and 3 from J, leaving 14 bases between them. This CDR3 is built from 15 residues. The CDR3 protein is CASSFLSGLHTEAFF. CDR3 DNA: TGTGCCAGCAGCTTTTTGTCAGGACTCCACACTGAAGCTTTCTTT.

Within the sample, this clone is medium-sized (0.01 to 0.1%). V usage is TRBV7-9 and J usage is TRBJ2-1; 8 bases are shared with TRBD2. CDR1 and CDR2 from the germline V gene are SEHNR and FQNEAQ (reference sequence). The CDR3 sequence is 11 residues long. Germline trimming cut 7 bases from V and 10 bases from J; bases unmatched to any gene: 3. CDR3 in DNA: TGTGCCAGCATAGCGGGGACGGAGCAGTTCTTC. This codes for CASIAGTEQFF.

CDR3 sequence reads: CASSSSVAFSNQPQHF. The CDR3, as DNA: TGTGCCAGCAGCTCCTCCGTGGCCTTTAGCAATCAGCCCCAGCATTTT. The V call is TRBV2, the J call TRBJ1-5, with D hard to call. Germline values: CDR1 SNHLY, CDR2 FYNNEI. V was pared by 6 bases and J by 0 bases, with 15 bases between. The CDR3 is 16 amino acids.

This clone was seen a handful of times. The J gene is TRBJ1-2, the V gene TRBV20-1; D uncertain. Germline V lookup: CDR1 DFQATT, CDR2 SNEGSKA (reference sequence). The CDR3 length is 11 residues. V lost 2 bases and J 3 bases, leaving 4 bases between the germline ends. The CDR3: CSARPDYGYTF. The CDR3 DNA follows: TGCAGTGCTAGACCAGACTATGGCTACACCTTC.

This sequence joins TRBV9 and TRBJ1-2; D remains unclear. Germline-derived CDR1 and CDR2 are SGDLS and YYNGEE. Trimming shortened V by 7 bases and J by 4 bases, and 14 bases separated the two germline ends. The CDR3 contains 13 residues. Written as DNA, the CDR3 is TGTGCCAGCGCCGTTGAGGGTATCTATGGCTACACCTTC. Residues: CASAVEGIYGYTF. Full variable domain (rest looked up from reference TRBV9 and TRBJ1-2): DSGVTQTPKHLITATGQRVTLRCSPRSGDLSVYWYQQSLDQGLQFLIQYYNGEERAKGNILERFSAQQFPDLHSELNLSSLELGDSALYFCASAVEGIYGYTFGSGTRLTVV.